This TCR beta chain was recovered during a study of blood T cell repertoires in COVID-19. Across the whole study: The United States, Italy and Spain provided the acute and convalescent COVID-19 samples.

This clone has just one count. Profiled with immunoSEQ multiplex PCR; TCRdb holds only in-frame clones, not every one. The profile shows under 250,000 clones, about 87% of them singletons. Germline CDR1 SGHTA, CDR2 FQGNSA. V gave up 5 bases and J gave up 1 base, with 8 bases separating them. The CDR3 sequence is 13 residues long. Study members were between 18 and 89 years old and lived in 24 US regions. Participant-reported clinical history was the basis for cohort assignment. V is TRBV7-2 and J is TRBJ1-1; no reliable D call. The source material was PBMCs or T cells enriched from blood (not recorded which). The TCR was taken from a woman between 40 and 50 years old who had been exposed to COVID-19. CDR3 in amino acids: CASSLGENTEAFF. Written as DNA, the CDR3 is TGTGCCAGCAGCCTCGGGGAGAACACTGAAGCTTTCTTT.